This TCR beta chain is from a study of a mutant IDH1 vaccine in newly diagnosed glioma. Study information: Patients received eight vaccinations in weeks 1, 3, 5, 7, 11, 15, 19, 23.

Time point denoted: week 11, during vaccination. The study gave 300 ug of mutant IDH1 20-mer peptide per vaccine dose, with topical imiquimod. New IDH1-mutant, ATRX-lost WHO grade 3 or 4 astrocytomas occurred in donors. TCRdb's table, derived via immunoSEQ multiplex PCR, lists solely in-frame clones and lacks some. The repertoire holds more than 50,000 clones, with 89% as singletons. Germline V gives CDR1 MNHEY, CDR2 SMNVEV (reference sequence). Trimming took off 6 bases at V and 2 bases at J, with 7 bases between the two ends. CDR3 length: 12 residues. Concerning this clone itself: The antigen is undetermined.

The chain recombines TRBV27 with TRBJ1-2; D is unclear. This sample comprised PBMCs, obtained from a glioma patient whose treatment included an IDH1 peptide vaccine. This sequence was found in a middle-aged man with glioma. CDR3 DNA sequence: TGTGCCAGCAGCATGACAAACTATGGCTACACCTTC. Amino acid sequence: CASSMTNYGYTF.